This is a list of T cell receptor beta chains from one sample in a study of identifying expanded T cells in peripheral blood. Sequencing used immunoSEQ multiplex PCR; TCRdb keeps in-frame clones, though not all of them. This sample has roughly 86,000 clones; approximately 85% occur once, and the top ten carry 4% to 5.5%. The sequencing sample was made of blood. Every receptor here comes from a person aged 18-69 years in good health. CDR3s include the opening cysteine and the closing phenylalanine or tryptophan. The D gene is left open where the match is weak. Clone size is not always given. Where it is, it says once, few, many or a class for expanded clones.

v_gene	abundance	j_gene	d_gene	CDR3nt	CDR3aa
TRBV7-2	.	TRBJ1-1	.	TGTGCCAGCAGCCCCGGCCCGCCGAACACTGAAGCTTTCTTT	CASSPGPPNTEAFF
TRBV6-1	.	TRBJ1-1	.	TGTGCCAGCAGTGAAGCAGAGAACACTGAAGCTTTCTTT	CASSEAENTEAFF
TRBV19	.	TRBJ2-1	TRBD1	TGTGCCAGTAGTAAAAGTTACAGGGGCTCACGCCCCCAGGAGAATGAGCAGTTCTTC	CASSKSYRGSRPQENEQFF
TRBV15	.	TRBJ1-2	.	TGTGCCACCAGCAGAGATGCCGCGGTCTATGGCTACACCTTC	CATSRDAAVYGYTF
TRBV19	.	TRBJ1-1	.	TGTGCCAGTAGGCAGCCAGGGAGGAACACTGAAGCTTTCTTT	CASRQPGRNTEAFF
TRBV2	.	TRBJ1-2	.	TGTGCCAGCAGTGACCCCCCCCACAGCAGCTATGGCTACACCTTC	CASSDPPHSSYGYTF
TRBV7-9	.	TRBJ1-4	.	TGTGCCAGCAGCTTAGACGCGGGGCGTAATTTAGGAGAAAAACTGTTTTTT	CASSLDAGRNLGEKLFF
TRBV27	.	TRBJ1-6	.	TGTGCCAGCAGTTTAATGGCCATCCCCTATAATTCACCCCTCCACTTT	CASSLMAIPYNSPLHF
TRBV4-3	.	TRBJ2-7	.	TGCGCCAGCAGCCCCAACATGCGGGTTGACGAGCAGTACTTC	CASSPNMRVDEQYF
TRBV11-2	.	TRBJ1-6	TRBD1	TGTGCCAGCAGCACCCCAGGGGGGGTGAATTCACCCCTCCACTTT	CASSTPGGVNSPLHF
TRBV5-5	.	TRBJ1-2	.	TGTGCCAGCAGCTTTTCATGGTGGCAAAAGGTCGGCTACACCTTC	CASSFSWWQKVGYTF
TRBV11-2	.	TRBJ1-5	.	TGTGCCAGCAGCTTATCAAGCAATCAGCCCCAGCATTTT	CASSLSSNQPQHF
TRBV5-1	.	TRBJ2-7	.	TGCGCCAGCAGCTTGGGGGTCCGATCCTACGAGCAGTACTTC	CASSLGVRSYEQYF
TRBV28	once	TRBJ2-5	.	TGTGCCAGCAGGTCTTTGGAGACCCAGTACTTC	CASRSLETQYF
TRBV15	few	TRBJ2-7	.	TGTGCCACCAGCAGAGATTTTGGCAGGACCTACGAGCAGTACTTC	CATSRDFGRTYEQYF
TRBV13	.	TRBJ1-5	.	TGTGCCAGCAGCGCGGGCAATCAGCCCCAGCATTTT	CASSAGNQPQHF
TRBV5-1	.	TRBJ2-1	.	TGCGCCAGCAGCTTTCGCCACAGGGTACCTACGGATGAGCAGTTCTTC	CASSFRHRVPTDEQFF
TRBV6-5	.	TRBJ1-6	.	TGTGCCAGCCTTGGGGGGCCATATAATTCACCCCTCCACTTT	CASLGGPYNSPLHF
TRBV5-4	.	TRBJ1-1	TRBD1	TGTGCCAGCAGCTTGGAGAGGGACAGGAACACTGAAGCTTTCTTT	CASSLERDRNTEAFF
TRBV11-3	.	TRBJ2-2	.	TGTGCCAGCAGCTTACGGGTCTACACCGGGGAGCTGTTTTTT	CASSLRVYTGELFF
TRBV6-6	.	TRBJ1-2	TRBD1	TGTGCCAGCAGCCCCGACAGGGGACCTAACTATGGCTACACCTTC	CASSPDRGPNYGYTF
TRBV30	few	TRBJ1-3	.	TGTGCCTGGAAAGAGTCAGGAAACACCATATATTTT	CAWKESGNTIYF
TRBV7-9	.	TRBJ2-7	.	TGTGCCAGCAGCCTTGCGGCAGTACCGACCCACGAGCAGTACTTC	CASSLAAVPTHEQYF
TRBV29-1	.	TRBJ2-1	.	TGCAGCGCCCGCAGGGTGAGCTCCTACAATGAGCAGTTCTTC	CSARRVSSYNEQFF
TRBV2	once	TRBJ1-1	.	TGTGCCAGCAGAGTCTTTCAAACTAACACTGAAGCTTTCTTT	CASRVFQTNTEAFF
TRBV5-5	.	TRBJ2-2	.	TGTGCCAGCAGCTCCTCTGGCGGTAGAGGGGAGCTGTTTTTT	CASSSSGGRGELFF
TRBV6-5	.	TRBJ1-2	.	TGTGCCAGCAGTTTGGGAGGGGTGGGGTATGGCTACACCTTC	CASSLGGVGYGYTF
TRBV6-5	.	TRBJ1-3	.	TGTGCCAGCAGTTACTCGGCTCCCGAGACTGGAAACACCATATATTTT	CASSYSAPETGNTIYF
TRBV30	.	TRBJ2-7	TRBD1	TGTGCCTGGAGTGTTAAAAACAGGGGAAGCTCCTACGAGCAGTACTTT	CAWSVKNRGSSYEQYF
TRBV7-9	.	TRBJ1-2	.	TGTGCCAGCAGCTTTGTGGTTAAAGGCTATGGCTACACCTTC	CASSFVVKGYGYTF
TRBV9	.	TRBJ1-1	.	TGTGCCAGCAGCGTAGCTATAGGGACTGAAGCTTTCTTT	CASSVAIGTEAFF
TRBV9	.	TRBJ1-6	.	TGTGCCAGCAGCGTAGGGACAGAGTCACCCCTCCACTTT	CASSVGTESPLHF
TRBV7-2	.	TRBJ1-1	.	TGTGCCAGCAGCTTAGAACAGAAATCTTACACTGAAGCTTTCTTT	CASSLEQKSYTEAFF
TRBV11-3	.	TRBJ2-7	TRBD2	TGTGCCAGCAGCTTAGACGGGACTAGTTCCTACGAGCAGTACTTC	CASSLDGTSSYEQYF
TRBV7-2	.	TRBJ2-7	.	TGTGCCAGCAGCTATCTTTACGAGCAGTACTTC	CASSYLYEQYF